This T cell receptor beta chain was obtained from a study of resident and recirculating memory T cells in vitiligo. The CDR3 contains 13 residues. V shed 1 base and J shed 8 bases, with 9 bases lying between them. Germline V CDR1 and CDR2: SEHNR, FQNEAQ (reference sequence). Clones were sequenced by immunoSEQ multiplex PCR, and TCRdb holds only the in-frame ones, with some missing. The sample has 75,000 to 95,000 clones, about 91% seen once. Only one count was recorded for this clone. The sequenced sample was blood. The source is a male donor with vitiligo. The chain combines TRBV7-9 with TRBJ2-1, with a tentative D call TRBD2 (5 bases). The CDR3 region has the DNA TGTGCCAGCAGCTTAGGTCTGAGGGATGAGCAGTTCTTC. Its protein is CASSLGLRDEQFF.